Listed below are T cell receptor beta chains from one sample, sequenced in a study of blood T cell repertoires in COVID-19. Clones were sequenced by immunoSEQ multiplex PCR, and TCRdb holds only the in-frame ones, with some missing. This table holds about 360,000 clones, 70% to 90% found once. The specimen was PBMCs or T cells enriched from blood (not recorded which). The source of these receptors is a man aged 25-40 years who had recovered from COVID-19. Each CDR3 is given with its conserved first and last residue. Fields, in order: D gene, V gene, J gene, clone size, CDR3 protein, CDR3 DNA. D genes are given only for firm matches. Some rows mark clone size as missing; the rest say once, few, many or name a class of expanded clone.

NA,TRBV7-9,TRBJ1-5,NA,CASSPGLLGNQPQHF,TGTGCCAGCAGCCCAGGGCTCCTGGGCAATCAGCCCCAGCATTTT
TRBD2,TRBV4-2,TRBJ2-1,NA,CASSRLSGGAGGEQFF,TGTGCCAGCTCCCGCCTGAGCGGGGGGGCTGGAGGTGAGCAGTTCTTC
TRBD2,TRBV14,TRBJ2-2,once,CASSQGGARTNTGELFF,TGTGCCAGCAGCCAGGGAGGGGCACGTACGAACACCGGGGAGCTGTTTTTT
TRBD1,TRBV6-1,TRBJ1-4,NA,CASSSGTGREKLFF,TGTGCCAGCAGCTCCGGGACAGGGCGTGAAAAACTGTTTTTT
NA,TRBV10-2,TRBJ2-7,NA,CASSEARSGVNEQYF,TGCGCCAGCAGTGAGGCTAGATCGGGGGTCAACGAGCAGTACTTC
NA,TRBV5-1,TRBJ2-2,NA,CASSSGVLQELFF,TGCGCCAGCAGCTCGGGGGTCCTTCAGGAGCTGTTTTTT
NA,TRBV9,TRBJ2-7,NA,CASSVVGGYEQYF,TGTGCCAGCAGCGTAGTAGGCGGCTACGAGCAGTACTTC
TRBD1,TRBV27,TRBJ1-4,NA,CASSRGRVNEKLFF,TGTGCCAGCAGCAGGGGGCGGGTTAATGAAAAACTGTTTTTT
TRBD2,TRBV5-4,TRBJ2-1,NA,CASSQPSSGGAYNEQFF,TGTGCCAGCAGCCAGCCTTCTAGCGGGGGGGCTTACAATGAGCAGTTCTTC
TRBD1,TRBV10-2,TRBJ2-1,NA,CASSGSGTGTYNEQFF,TGCGCCAGCAGTGGATCCGGGACAGGGACTTACAATGAGCAGTTCTTC
TRBD1,TRBV28,TRBJ2-2,NA,CASSPRTGAPTGELFF,TGTGCCAGCAGTCCCCGGACAGGGGCTCCCACCGGGGAGCTGTTTTTT
TRBD1,TRBV18,TRBJ2-2,NA,CASSSTGQNTGELFF,TGTGCCAGCTCATCGACAGGGCAGAACACCGGGGAGCTGTTTTTT
TRBD1,TRBV7-2,TRBJ2-5,NA,CASSLRGQALAQYF,TGTGCCAGCAGCTTAAGGGGACAGGCCCTCGCCCAGTACTTC